Each of the 20 T cell receptor beta chains below was sequenced from the same sample in a study of T cells in Graves' hyperthyroidism and ophthalmopathy. Template material for amplifying TCR beta CDR3 regions consisted of RNA transcripts. The HTBI primer set drove a first-round RT-PCR of the TCR CDR3. TCRdb reprocessed the multiplex PCR reads via MiXCR and lists one record per CDR3 protein. This table holds some 600,000 distinct CDR3 sequences, about 15% found once. The material sequenced was blood. The source of these receptors is a young woman with Graves' hyperthyroidism that later progressed to Graves' ophthalmopathy.

The chain links TRBV5-1 to TRBJ2-1; D is unclear. Per the germline V gene, CDR1 is SGHRS and CDR2 is YFSETQ. V shed 4 bases and J shed 6 bases, with 5 bases lying between them. The CDR3 runs to 11 residues. The CDR3 nucleotides are TGCGCCAGCAGCGCGGTCAATGAGCAGTTCTTC. It specifies CASSAVNEQFF.

In this sample, this clonotype turned up many times. This chain uses TRBV12-3 or TRBV12-4 with TRBJ1-2; D call uncertain. V lost 3 bases to trimming and J lost 4 bases, with 9 bases between them. The CDR3 is made up of 13 amino acids. The CDR3 DNA reads TGTGCCAGCAGTTTGGGCAGTTCCTATGGCTACACCTTC. It encodes CASSLGSSYGYTF.

The table lists this clonotype with many counts. The chain links TRBV7-9 to TRBJ2-1, with D possibly matching TRBD2 (6 bases). The CDR3 has 15 amino acids. The germline gives CDR1 SEHNR, CDR2 FQNEAQ (reference sequence). Trimming shortened V by 1 base and J by 6 bases, and 13 bases separated the two germline ends. The CDR3 DNA sequence: TGTGCCAGCAGCTTAGATCGCAGCGGGTTCAATGAGCAGTTCTTC. Its translation: CASSLDRSGFNEQFF.

This clonotype was picked up one time. CDR3 protein: CASSPYTRGDTGELFF. For the CDR3, the DNA is TGTGCCAGCAGCCCCTATACGAGAGGGGACACCGGGGAGCTGTTTTTT. This chain links TRBV11-3 with TRBJ2-2; either TRBD1 or TRBD2 may supply D (5 bases each). The CDR3 runs to 16 residues. Trimming shortened V by 5 bases and J by 3 bases, and 16 bases separated the two germline ends. Germline V gene sequence: CDR1 SGHNT, CDR2 YENEEA.

This clonotype was counted many times. The rearrangement joins TRBV6-2 or TRBV6-3 to TRBJ1-1; D not certain. Germline-derived CDR1 and CDR2 are MNHEY and SVGEGT. The CDR3 has 14 amino acids. The ends were cut back, 2 bases at V and 1 base at J, with 8 bases in the middle. This CDR3 reads CASSYDKSNTEAFF. Here the CDR3 DNA reads TGTGCCAGCAGTTACGACAAATCGAACACTGAAGCTTTCTTT.

Many counts were recorded for this clonotype. The chain has TRBV11-2 and TRBJ1-1; TRBD1 might be the D (6 bases). The ends were cut back, 8 bases at V and 7 bases at J, with 20 bases in the middle. The CDR3 sequence is 14 residues long. Germline V gene sequence: CDR1 SGHAT, CDR2 FQNNGV. Here the CDR3 reads CASGYKDETGEAFF. The DNA of the CDR3 is TGTGCCAGCGGTTACAAGGACGAGACAGGTGAAGCTTTCTTT.

The chain links TRBV5-6 to TRBJ1-1; D is undetermined. Per germline, CDR1 SGHDT and CDR2 YYEEEE. Trimming left V 5 bases short and J 1 base short, with 18 bases between. The CDR3 extends over 16 amino acids. CDR3 bases: TGTGCCAGCAGGCAGCGGACCCCCACTAAGAACACTGAAGCTTTCTTT. This gives the protein CASRQRTPTKNTEAFF.

The rearrangement uses TRBV30 and TRBJ2-1, with D unresolved. Germline CDR1 GTSNPN, CDR2 SVGIG (reference sequence). The length of the CDR3 is 11 residues. The ends were cut back, 1 base at V and 10 bases at J, with 8 bases in the middle. CDR3 amino acids: CAWSAGLEQFF. The CDR3 region has the DNA TGTGCCTGGAGTGCTGGCTTGGAGCAGTTCTTC. The whole variable domain, remainder taken from reference TRBV30 and TRBJ2-1, is SQTIHQWPATLVQPVGSPLSLECTVEGTSNPNLYWYRQAAGRGLQLLFYSVGIGQISSEVPQNLSASRPQDRQFILSSKKLLLSDSGFYLCAWSAGLEQFFGPGTRLTVL.

This clonotype was detected many times. This chain uses TRBV12-5 with TRBJ2-5; TRBD1 or TRBD2 may be the D gene (5 bases each). Germline V gene sequence: CDR1 LGHNT, CDR2 FRNRAP. V dropped 5 bases and J dropped 4 bases, with 17 bases sitting between them. The CDR3 consists of 15 residues. The CDR3 nucleotides are TGTGCTAGTGGTATGACAGAGGACTCTGGAGAGACCCAGTACTTC. It encodes CASGMTEDSGETQYF.

This clonotype occurred a few times. V is TRBV7-3 and J is TRBJ2-3; D is perhaps TRBD2 (6 bases). CDR3 length equals 15 residues. V lost 2 bases to trimming and J lost 2 bases, with 11 bases between them. Germline V CDR1 and CDR2: SGHTA, FQGTGA. The CDR3 loop is CASSLERAYTDTQYF. For the CDR3, the DNA is TGTGCCAGCAGCTTAGAGCGGGCATACACAGATACGCAGTATTTT.

This clonotype was recorded many times. The gene calls are TRBV11-2 and TRBJ1-6; 8 nucleotides agree with TRBD1. Germline V lookup: CDR1 SGHAT, CDR2 FQNNGV. The CDR3 contains 17 residues. Losses at the gene ends were 2 bases for V and 10 bases for J; bases not matched to a gene: 13. As DNA, the CDR3 is TGTGCCAGCAGCTTACTCCCCCTACAGGGGGAGGGATCACCCCTCCACTTT. This sequence encodes CASSLLPLQGEGSPLHF.

V and J are TRBV11-2 and TRBJ2-1; 12 bases align to TRBD2. With 0 bases clipped from V and 10 bases from J, the junction kept 7 bases outside the gene matches. The CDR3 spans 16 residues. Germline V CDR1 and CDR2: SGHAT, FQNNGV. CDR3 residues: CASSLDQRLAGDEQFF. The CDR3 DNA reads TGTGCCAGCAGCTTAGATCAGCGACTAGCGGGAGACGAGCAGTTCTTC. The whole variable domain, remainder taken from reference TRBV11-2 and TRBJ2-1, is EAGVAQSPRYKIIEKRQSVAFWCNPISGHATLYWYQQILGQGPKLLIQFQNNGVVDDSQLPKDRFSAERLKGVDSTLKIQPAKLEDSAVYLCASSLDQRLAGDEQFFGPGTRLTVL.

This clonotype was seen ten or more times. The chain links TRBV25-1 to TRBJ1-1; D not resolved. The CDR3 is 16 residues long. Germline values: CDR1 MGHDK, CDR2 SYGVNS. Trimming removed 6 bases from V and 4 bases from J, with 21 bases in between. In DNA form, the CDR3 reads TGTGCCAGCAGAGAAACCGGGAGAAGAACTGGCACTGAAGCTTTCTTT. This sequence encodes CASRETGRRTGTEAFF.

This clonotype was observed a few times. The CDR3: CASSLGPDQETQYF. Here the CDR3 DNA reads TGCGCCAGCAGCTTGGGGCCAGACCAAGAGACCCAGTACTTC. The chain carries TRBV5-1 and TRBJ2-5; no firm D call. This CDR3 region has 14 residues. Looked up from germline, CDR1 is SGHRS and CDR2 is YFSETQ. The V end was cut by 0 bases, the J end by 0 bases, with 6 bases between.

The chain has TRBV20-1 and TRBJ2-7, with D unresolved. With 2 bases removed from V and 3 bases from J, the gap between germline ends came to 5 bases. Germline-derived CDR1 and CDR2 are DFQATT and SNEGSKA (reference sequence). The CDR3 loop spans 11 amino acids. CDR3 sequence reads: CSARLGYEQYF. Written as DNA, the CDR3 is TGCAGTGCTAGATTAGGCTACGAGCAGTACTTC.

This clonotype was seen ten or more times. The V and J genes are TRBV2 and TRBJ2-1; unclear D gene. This CDR3 is built from 11 residues. V was cut by 3 bases and J by 7 bases, with 4 bases left in between. CDR1 is SNHLY, CDR2 FYNNEI, per germline. In nucleotides, the CDR3 is TGTGCCAGCAGTGAGGTTAATGAGCAGTTCTTC. Its protein is CASSEVNEQFF.

The chain has TRBV6-1 and TRBJ2-1, with a tentative D call TRBD2 (6 bases). Germline assignment: CDR1 MNHNS and CDR2 SASEGT. V lost 5 bases and J 1 base, leaving 15 bases between the germline ends. This CDR3 contains 16 residues. CDR3 protein: CASSPYRDFSYNEQFF. The CDR3 DNA reads as TGTGCCAGCAGTCCATACCGGGACTTTTCCTACAATGAGCAGTTCTTC.

This clonotype was found many times. V is TRBV25-1 and J is TRBJ2-5; no clear D. CDR3 length equals 15 residues. The V gene lost 3 bases and the J gene lost 5 bases, with 16 bases spanning the gap. From germline, CDR1 is MGHDK and CDR2 SYGVNS. The CDR3 region is CASSDHGTPRETQYF. The CDR3 bases are TGTGCCAGCAGTGACCACGGCACCCCCAGGGAGACCCAGTACTTC.

The chain has TRBV12-3 or TRBV12-4 and TRBJ1-1; 8 nucleotides line up with TRBD1. This CDR3 contains 17 residues. Trimming cost V 4 bases and J 0 bases; bases outside gene matches: 10. CDR3 sequence (DNA): TGTGCCAGCAGTTCCGGACAGGGAGATGGGGTGAACACTGAAGCTTTCTTT. Translating gives CASSSGQGDGVNTEAFF.

This clonotype was observed at least ten times. This chain's CDR3 is CASSLPSYNEQFF. For the CDR3, the DNA is TGTGCCAGCAGTTTGCCCTCCTACAATGAGCAGTTCTTC. The chain combines TRBV12-3 or TRBV12-4 with TRBJ2-1; D gene unclear. The CDR3 loop spans 13 amino acids. With 3 bases removed from V and 0 bases from J, the gap between germline ends came to 3 bases.